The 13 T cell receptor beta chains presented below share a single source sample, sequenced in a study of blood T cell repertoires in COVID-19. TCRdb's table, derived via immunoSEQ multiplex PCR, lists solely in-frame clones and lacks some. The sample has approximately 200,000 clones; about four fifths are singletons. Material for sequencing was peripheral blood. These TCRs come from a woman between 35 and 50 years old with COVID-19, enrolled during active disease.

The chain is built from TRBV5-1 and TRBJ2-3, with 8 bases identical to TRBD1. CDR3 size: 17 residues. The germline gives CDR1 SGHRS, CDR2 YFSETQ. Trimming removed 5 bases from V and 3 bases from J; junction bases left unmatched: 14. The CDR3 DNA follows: TGCGCCAGCAGTTTTGGACAGGGCTCTACCCTTACAGATACGCAGTATTTT. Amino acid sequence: CASSFGQGSTLTDTQYF. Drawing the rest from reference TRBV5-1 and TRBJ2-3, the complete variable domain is KAGVTQTPRYLIKTRGQQVTLSCSPISGHRSVSWYQQTPGQGLQFLFEYFSETQRNKGNFPGRFSGRQFSNSRSEMNVSTLELGDSALYLCASSFGQGSTLTDTQYFGPGTRLTVL.

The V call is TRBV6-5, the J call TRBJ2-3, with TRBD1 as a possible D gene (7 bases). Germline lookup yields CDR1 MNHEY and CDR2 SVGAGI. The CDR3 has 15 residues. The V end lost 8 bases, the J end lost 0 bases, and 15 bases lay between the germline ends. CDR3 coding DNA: TGTGCCAGCTCGTGGAGGGGACAGAGCACAGATACGCAGTATTTT. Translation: CASSWRGQSTDTQYF.

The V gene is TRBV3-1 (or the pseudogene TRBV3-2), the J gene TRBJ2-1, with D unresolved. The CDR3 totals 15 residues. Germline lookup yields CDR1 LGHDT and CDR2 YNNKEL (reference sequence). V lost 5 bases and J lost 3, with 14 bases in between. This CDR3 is CASSRRPTLYNEQFF. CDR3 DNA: TGTGCCAGCAGCAGGAGACCGACCCTCTACAATGAGCAGTTCTTC.

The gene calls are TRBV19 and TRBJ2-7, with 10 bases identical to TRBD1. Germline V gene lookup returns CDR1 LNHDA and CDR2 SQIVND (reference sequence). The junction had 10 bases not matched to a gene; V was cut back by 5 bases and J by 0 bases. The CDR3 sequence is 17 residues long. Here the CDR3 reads CASSASTGGPSSYEQYF. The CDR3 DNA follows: TGTGCCAGTAGTGCCTCGACAGGGGGCCCGAGCTCCTACGAGCAGTACTTC.

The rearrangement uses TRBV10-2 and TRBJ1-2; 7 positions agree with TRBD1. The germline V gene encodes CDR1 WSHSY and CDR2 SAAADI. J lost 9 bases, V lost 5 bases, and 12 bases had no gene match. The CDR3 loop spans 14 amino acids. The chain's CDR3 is CASSSLTGIISYTF. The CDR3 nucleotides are TGCGCCAGCAGTTCCTTGACAGGGATCATCAGCTACACCTTC.

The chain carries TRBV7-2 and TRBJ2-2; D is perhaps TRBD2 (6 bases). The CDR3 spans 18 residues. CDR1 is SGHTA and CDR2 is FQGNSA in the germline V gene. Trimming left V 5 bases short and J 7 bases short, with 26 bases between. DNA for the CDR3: TGTGCCAGCAGCCCAACCAGACGCGGGGCCGTAGAGGGCGGGGAGCTGTTTTTT. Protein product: CASSPTRRGAVEGGELFF.

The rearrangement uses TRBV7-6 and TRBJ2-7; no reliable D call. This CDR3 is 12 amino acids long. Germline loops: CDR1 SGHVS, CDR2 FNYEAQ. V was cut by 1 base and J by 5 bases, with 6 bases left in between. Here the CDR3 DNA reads TGTGCCAGCAGCTTAGTTCTCCACGAGCAGTACTTC. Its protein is CASSLVLHEQYF.

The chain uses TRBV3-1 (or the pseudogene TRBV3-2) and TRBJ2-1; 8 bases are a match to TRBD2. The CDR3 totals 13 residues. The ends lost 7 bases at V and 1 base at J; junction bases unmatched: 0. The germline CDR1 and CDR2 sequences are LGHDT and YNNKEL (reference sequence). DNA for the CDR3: TGTGCCAGCAAGCGGGGGTCCTACAATGAGCAGTTCTTC. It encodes CASKRGSYNEQFF.

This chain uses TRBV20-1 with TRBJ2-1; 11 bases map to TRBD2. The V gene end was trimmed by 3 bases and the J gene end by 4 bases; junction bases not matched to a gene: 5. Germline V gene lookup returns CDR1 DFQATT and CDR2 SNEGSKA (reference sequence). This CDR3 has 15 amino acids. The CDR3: CSASKGTSGYNEQFF. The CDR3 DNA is TGCAGTGCTAGTAAGGGGACTAGCGGATACAATGAGCAGTTCTTC.

This CDR3 reads CASSPAPVTQYF. The DNA for the CDR3 is TGTGCCAGCAGCCCCGCCCCGGTTACGCAGTATTTT. This chain joins TRBV5-8 and TRBJ2-3; D unresolved. Germline-derived CDR1 and CDR2 are SGHTS and YDEGEE. This CDR3 spans 12 amino acids. Trimming cost V 4 bases and J 8 bases, with 11 bases left between them.

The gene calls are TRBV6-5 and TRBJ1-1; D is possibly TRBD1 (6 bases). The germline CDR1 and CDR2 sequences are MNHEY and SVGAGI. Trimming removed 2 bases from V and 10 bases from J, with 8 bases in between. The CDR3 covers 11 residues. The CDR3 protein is CASSYGGAAFF. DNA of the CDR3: TGTGCCAGCAGTTACGGGGGGGCAGCTTTCTTT.

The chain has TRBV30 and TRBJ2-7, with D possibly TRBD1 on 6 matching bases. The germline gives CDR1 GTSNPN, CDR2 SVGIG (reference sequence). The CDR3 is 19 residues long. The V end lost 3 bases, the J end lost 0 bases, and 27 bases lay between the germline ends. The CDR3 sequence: CAWRGLQGWQGRPSYEQYF. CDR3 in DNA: TGTGCCTGGAGGGGTTTGCAGGGGTGGCAGGGAAGGCCCTCCTACGAGCAGTACTTC.

The CDR3 region is CASRQVSGNTIYF. CDR3 DNA sequence: TGTGCCAGCAGACAGGTCTCTGGAAACACCATATATTTT. The chain couples TRBV6-5 to TRBJ1-3, with D possibly matching TRBD1 (5 bases). The CDR3 loop spans 13 amino acids. The germline V gene encodes CDR1 MNHEY and CDR2 SVGAGI. Trimming cost V 6 bases and J 0 bases, with 6 bases left between them.